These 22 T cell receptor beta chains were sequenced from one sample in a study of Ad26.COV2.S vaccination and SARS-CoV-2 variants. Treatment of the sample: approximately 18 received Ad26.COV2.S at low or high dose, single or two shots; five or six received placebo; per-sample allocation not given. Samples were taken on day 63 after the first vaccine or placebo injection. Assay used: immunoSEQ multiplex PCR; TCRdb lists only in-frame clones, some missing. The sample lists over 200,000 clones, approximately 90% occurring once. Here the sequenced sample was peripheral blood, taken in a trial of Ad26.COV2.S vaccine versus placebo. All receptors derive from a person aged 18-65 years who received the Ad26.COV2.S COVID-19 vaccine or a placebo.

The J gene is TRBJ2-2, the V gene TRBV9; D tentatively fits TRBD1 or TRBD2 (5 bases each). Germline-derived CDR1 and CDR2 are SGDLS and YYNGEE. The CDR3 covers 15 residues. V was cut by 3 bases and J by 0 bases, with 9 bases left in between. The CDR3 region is CASSEGTANTGELFF. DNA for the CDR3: TGTGCCAGCAGCGAGGGGACGGCGAACACCGGGGAGCTGTTTTTT.

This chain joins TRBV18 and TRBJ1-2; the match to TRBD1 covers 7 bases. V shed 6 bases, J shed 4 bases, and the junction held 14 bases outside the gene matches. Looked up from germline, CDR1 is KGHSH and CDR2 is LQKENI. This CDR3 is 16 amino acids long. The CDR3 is CASSPPPPQGIYGYTF. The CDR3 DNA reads TGTGCCAGCTCCCCCCCACCCCCACAGGGGATCTATGGCTACACCTTC. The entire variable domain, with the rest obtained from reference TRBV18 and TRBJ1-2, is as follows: NAGVMQNPRHLVRRRGQEARLRCSPMKGHSHVYWYRQLPEEGLKFMVYLQKENIIDESGMPKERFSAEFPKEGPSILRIQQVVRGDSAAYFCASSPPPPQGIYGYTFGSGTRLTVV.

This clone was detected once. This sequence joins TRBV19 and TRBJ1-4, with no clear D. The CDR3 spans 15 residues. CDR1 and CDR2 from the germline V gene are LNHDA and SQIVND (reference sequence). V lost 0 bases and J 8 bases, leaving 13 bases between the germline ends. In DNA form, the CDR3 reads TGTGCCAGTAGTATAGATCACGGCAGAGGGGAAAAACTGTTTTTT. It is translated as CASSIDHGRGEKLFF.

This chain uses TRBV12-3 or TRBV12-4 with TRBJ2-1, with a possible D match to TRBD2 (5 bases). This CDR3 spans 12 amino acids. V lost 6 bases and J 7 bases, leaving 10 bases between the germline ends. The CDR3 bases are TGTGCCAGCAGCCCCTCGGGGAATGAGCAGTTCTTC. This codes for CASSPSGNEQFF.

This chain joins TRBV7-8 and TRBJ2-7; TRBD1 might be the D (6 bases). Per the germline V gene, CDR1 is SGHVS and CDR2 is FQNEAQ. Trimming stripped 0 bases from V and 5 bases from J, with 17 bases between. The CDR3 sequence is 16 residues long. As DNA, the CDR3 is TGTGCCAGCAGCTTAGCCGTACGGACAGTCAGGAACGAGCAGTACTTC. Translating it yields CASSLAVRTVRNEQYF.

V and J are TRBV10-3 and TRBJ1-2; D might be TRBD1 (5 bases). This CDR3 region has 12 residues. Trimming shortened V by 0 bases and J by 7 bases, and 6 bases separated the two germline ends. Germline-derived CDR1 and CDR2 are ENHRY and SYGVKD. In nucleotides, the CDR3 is TGTGCCATCAGTGAGTCGGGGGGTGGCTACACCTTC. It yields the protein CAISESGGGYTF.

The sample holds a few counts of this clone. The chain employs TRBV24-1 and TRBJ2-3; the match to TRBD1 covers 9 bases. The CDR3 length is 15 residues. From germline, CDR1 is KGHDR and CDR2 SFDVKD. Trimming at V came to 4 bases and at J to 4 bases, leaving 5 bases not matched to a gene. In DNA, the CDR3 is TGTGCCACCAGTGACCCCGGGACAGGGTCAGATACGCAGTATTTT. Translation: CATSDPGTGSDTQYF.

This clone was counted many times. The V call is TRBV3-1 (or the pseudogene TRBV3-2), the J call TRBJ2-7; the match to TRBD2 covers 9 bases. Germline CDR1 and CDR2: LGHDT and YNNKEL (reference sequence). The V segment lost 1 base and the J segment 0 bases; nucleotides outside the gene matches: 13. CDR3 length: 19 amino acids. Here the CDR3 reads CASSQGLLAGKGGSYEQYF. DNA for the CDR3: TGTGCCAGCAGCCAAGGCCTCCTAGCGGGAAAAGGGGGCTCCTACGAGCAGTACTTC.

The CDR3 DNA follows: TGTGCCAGCAAGGGTTTTAGCTCCTACAATGAGCAGTTCTTC. Translation: CASKGFSSYNEQFF. The V call is TRBV28, the J call TRBJ2-1; no reliable D call. The germline V gene has CDR1 MDHEN and CDR2 SYDVKM. The V gene lost 7 bases and the J gene lost 0 bases, with 10 bases spanning the gap. CDR3 length equals 14 residues.

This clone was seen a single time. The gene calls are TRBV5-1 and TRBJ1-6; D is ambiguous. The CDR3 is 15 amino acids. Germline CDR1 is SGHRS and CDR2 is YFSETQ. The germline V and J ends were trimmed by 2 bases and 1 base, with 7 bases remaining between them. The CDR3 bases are TGCGCCAGCAGCTTTGACGGATCCTATAATTCACCCCTCCACTTT. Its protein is CASSFDGSYNSPLHF.

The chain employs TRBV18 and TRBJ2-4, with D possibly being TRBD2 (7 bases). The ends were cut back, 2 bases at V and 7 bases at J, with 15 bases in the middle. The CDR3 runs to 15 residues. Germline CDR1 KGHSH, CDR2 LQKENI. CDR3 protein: CASSPRGGSGNIQYF. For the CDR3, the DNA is TGTGCCAGCTCACCAAGGGGGGGCTCAGGTAACATTCAGTACTTC.

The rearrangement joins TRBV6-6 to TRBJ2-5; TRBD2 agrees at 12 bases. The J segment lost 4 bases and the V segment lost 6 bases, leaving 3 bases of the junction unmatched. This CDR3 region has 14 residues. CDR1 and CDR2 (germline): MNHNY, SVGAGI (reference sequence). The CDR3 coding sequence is TGTGCCAGCAGAAGGACTAGCGGGACAGAGACCCAGTACTTC. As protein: CASRRTSGTETQYF.

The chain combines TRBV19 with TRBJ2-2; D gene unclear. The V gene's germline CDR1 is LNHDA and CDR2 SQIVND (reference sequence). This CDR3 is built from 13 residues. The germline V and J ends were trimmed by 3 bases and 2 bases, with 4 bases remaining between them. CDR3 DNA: TGTGCCAGTAGTATCCATAACACCGGGGAGCTGTTTTTT. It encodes CASSIHNTGELFF. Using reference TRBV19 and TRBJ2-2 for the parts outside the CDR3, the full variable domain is DGGITQSPKYLFRKEGQNVTLSCEQNLNHDAMYWYRQDPGQGLRLIYYSQIVNDFQKGDIAEGYSVSREKKESFPLTVTSAQKNPTAFYLCASSIHNTGELFFGEGSRLTVL.

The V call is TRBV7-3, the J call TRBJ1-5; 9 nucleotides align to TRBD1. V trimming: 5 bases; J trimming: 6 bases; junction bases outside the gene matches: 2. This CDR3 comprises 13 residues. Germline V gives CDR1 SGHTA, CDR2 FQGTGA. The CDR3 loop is CASSLDRGQPQHF. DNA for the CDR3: TGTGCCAGCAGCCTGGACAGGGGTCAGCCCCAGCATTTT.

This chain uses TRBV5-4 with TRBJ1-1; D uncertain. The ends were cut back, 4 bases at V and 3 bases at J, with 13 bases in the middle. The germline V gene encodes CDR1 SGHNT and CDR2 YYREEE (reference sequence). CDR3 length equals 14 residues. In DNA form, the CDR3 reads TGTGCCAGCAGCCGCGGGAGGTTTGACACTGAAGCTTTCTTT. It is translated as CASSRGRFDTEAFF.

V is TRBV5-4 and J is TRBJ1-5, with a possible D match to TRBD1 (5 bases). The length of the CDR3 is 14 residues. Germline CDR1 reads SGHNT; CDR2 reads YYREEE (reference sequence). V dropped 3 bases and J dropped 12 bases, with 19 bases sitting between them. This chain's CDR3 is CASSSSEQAHRQHF. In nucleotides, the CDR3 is TGTGCCAGCAGCTCGTCCGAACAGGCACACCGCCAGCATTTT.

For the CDR3, the DNA is TGCAGTGCTCCGACAGGGATGGGCTACACCTTC. Translated, it gives CSAPTGMGYTF. The chain has TRBV20-1 and TRBJ1-2; TRBD1 aligns across 7 bases. The CDR3 is 11 amino acids. The germline gives CDR1 DFQATT, CDR2 SNEGSKA (reference sequence). V lost 5 bases and J lost 8; bases outside the gene matches: 5.

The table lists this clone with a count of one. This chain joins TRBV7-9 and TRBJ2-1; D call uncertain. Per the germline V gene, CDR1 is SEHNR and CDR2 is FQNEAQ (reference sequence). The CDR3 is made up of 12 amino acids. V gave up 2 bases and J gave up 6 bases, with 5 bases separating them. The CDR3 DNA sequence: TGTGCCAGCAGCTTAAACATCAATGAGCAGTTCTTC. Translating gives CASSLNINEQFF.

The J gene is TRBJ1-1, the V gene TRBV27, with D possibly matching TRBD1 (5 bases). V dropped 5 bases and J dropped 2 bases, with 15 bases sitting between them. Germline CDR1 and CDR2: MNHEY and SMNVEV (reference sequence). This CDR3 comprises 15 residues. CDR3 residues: CASSRGTGPNTEAFF. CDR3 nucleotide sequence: TGTGCCAGCAGTCGAGGGACGGGACCCAACACTGAAGCTTTCTTT.

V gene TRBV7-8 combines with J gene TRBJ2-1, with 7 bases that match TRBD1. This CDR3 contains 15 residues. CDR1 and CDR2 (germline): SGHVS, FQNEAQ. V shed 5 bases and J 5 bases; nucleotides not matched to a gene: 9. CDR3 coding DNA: TGTGCCAGCAGCCAAGGTAGGGGGCAAAACAATGAGCAGTTCTTC. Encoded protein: CASSQGRGQNNEQFF.

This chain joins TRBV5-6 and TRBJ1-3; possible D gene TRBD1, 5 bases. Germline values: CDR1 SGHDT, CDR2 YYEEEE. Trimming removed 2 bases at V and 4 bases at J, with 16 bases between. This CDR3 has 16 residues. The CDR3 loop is CASSFGPHRRGNTIYF. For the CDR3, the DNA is TGTGCCAGCAGCTTTGGCCCCCACAGGCGGGGAAACACCATATATTTT.

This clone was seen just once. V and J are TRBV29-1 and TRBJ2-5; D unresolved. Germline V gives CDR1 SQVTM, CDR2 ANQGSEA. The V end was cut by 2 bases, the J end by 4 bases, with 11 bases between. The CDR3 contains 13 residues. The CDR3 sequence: CSVEFGLGETQYF. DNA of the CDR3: TGCAGCGTTGAATTTGGCTTGGGAGAGACCCAGTACTTC.